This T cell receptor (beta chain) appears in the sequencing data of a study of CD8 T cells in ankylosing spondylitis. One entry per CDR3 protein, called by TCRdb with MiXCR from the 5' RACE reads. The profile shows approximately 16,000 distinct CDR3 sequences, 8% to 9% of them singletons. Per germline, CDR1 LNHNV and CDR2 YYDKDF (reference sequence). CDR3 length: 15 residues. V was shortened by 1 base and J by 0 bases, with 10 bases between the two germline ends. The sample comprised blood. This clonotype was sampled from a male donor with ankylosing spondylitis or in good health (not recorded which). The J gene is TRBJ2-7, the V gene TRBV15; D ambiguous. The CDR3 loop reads CATSRGGSLSYEQYF. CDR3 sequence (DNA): TGTGCCACCAGCAGAGGGGGATCCCTCTCCTACGAGCAGTACTTC. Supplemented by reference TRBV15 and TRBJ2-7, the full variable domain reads DAMVIQNPRYQVTQFGKPVTLSCSQTLNHNVMYWYQQKSSQAPKLLFHYYDKDFNNEADTPDNFQSRRPNTSFCFLDIRSPGLGDTAMYLCATSRGGSLSYEQYFGPGTRLTVT.